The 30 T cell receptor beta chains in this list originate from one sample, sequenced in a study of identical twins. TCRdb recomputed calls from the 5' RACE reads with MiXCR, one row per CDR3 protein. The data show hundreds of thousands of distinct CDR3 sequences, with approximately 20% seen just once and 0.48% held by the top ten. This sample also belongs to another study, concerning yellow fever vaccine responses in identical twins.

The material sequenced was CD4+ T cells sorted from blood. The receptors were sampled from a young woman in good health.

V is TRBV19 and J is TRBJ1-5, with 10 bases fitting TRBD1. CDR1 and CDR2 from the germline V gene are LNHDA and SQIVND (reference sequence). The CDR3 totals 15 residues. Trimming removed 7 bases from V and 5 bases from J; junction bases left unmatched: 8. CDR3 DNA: TGTGCCAGTATCCCGGGACAGGGGCTCTATCAGCCCCAGCATTTT. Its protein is CASIPGQGLYQPQHF.

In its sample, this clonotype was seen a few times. The CDR3 sequence is CASIGGPVLTF. DNA of the CDR3: TGTGCCAGCATCGGGGGTCCCGTCCTGACTTTC. The chain carries TRBV6-1 and TRBJ2-6, with TRBD2 as a possible D gene (6 bases). CDR3 length: 11 amino acids. V lost 7 bases, J lost 12 bases, and 10 bases lay in between. The germline CDR1 and CDR2 sequences are MNHNS and SASEGT.

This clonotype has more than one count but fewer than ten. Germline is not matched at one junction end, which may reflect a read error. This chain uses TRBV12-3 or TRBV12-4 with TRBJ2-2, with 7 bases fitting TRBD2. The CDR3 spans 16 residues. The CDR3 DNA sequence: TGTGCCAGCAGTCAAGCGGGGTGGGGGAACGCCGGGGAGCTGTTTTTT. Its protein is CASSQAGWGNAGELFF.

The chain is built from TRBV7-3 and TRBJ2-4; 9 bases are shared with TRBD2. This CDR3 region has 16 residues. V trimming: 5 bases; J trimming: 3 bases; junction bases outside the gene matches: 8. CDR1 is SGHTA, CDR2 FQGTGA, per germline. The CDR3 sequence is CASSPAPTSGKNIQYF. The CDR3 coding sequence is TGTGCCAGCAGCCCGGCCCCGACTAGCGGCAAAAACATTCAGTACTTC.

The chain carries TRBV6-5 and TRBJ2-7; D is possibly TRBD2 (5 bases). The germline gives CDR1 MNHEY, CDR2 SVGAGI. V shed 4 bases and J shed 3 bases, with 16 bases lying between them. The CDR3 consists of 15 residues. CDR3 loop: CASSSYPGNNYEQYV. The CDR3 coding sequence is TGTGCCAGCAGTTCATATCCCGGGAACAACTACGAGCAGTACGTC.

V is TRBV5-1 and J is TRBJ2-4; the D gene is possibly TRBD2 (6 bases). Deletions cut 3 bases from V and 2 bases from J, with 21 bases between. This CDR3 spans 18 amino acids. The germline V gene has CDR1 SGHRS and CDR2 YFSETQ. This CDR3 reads CASSSITGRGPSKNIQYF. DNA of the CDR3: TGCGCCAGCAGCTCGATAACCGGGAGAGGACCTTCCAAAAACATTCAGTACTTC. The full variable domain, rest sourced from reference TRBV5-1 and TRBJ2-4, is KAGVTQTPRYLIKTRGQQVTLSCSPISGHRSVSWYQQTPGQGLQFLFEYFSETQRNKGNFPGRFSGRQFSNSRSEMNVSTLELGDSALYLCASSSITGRGPSKNIQYFGAGTRLSVL.

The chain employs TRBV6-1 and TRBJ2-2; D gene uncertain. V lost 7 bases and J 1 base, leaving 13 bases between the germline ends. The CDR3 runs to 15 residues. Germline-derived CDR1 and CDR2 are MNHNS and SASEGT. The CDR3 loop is CASTNDNLNTGELFF. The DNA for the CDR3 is TGTGCCAGCACCAACGATAACCTGAACACCGGGGAGCTGTTTTTT.

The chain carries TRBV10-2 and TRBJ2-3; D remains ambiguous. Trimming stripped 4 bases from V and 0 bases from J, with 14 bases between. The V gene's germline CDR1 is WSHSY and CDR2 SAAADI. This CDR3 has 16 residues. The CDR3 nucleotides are TGCGCCAGCAGTGCTGGGTGGGTGAGGAGCACAGATACGCAGTATTTT. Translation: CASSAGWVRSTDTQYF.

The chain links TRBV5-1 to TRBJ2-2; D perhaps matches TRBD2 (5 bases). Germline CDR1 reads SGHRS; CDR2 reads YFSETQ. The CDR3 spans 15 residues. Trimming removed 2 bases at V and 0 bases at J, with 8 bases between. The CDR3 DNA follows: TGCGCCAGCAGCTTAGCGGAGGCGAACACCGGGGAGCTGTTTTTT. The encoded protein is CASSLAEANTGELFF. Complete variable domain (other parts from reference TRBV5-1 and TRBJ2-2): KAGVTQTPRYLIKTRGQQVTLSCSPISGHRSVSWYQQTPGQGLQFLFEYFSETQRNKGNFPGRFSGRQFSNSRSEMNVSTLELGDSALYLCASSLAEANTGELFFGEGSRLTVL.

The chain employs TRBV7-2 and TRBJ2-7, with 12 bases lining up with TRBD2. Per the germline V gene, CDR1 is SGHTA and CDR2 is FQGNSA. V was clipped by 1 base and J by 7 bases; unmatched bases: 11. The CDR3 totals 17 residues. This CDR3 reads CASSLVTGLAGPGEQYF. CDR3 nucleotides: TGTGCCAGCAGCTTAGTAACTGGACTAGCGGGACCGGGGGAGCAGTACTTC.

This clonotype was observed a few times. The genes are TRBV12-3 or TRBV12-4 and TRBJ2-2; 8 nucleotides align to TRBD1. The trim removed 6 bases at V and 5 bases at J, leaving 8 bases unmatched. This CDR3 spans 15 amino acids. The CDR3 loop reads CASRRTGKVTGELFF. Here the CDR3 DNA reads TGTGCCAGCAGAAGGACAGGGAAGGTTACCGGGGAGCTGTTTTTT.

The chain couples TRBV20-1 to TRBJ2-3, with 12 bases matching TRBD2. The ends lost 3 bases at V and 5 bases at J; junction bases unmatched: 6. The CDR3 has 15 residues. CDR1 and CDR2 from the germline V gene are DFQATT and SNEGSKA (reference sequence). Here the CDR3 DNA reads TGCAGTGCTAGGGCTAGCGGGGGGGCCAGAGATACGCAGTATTTT. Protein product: CSARASGGARDTQYF.

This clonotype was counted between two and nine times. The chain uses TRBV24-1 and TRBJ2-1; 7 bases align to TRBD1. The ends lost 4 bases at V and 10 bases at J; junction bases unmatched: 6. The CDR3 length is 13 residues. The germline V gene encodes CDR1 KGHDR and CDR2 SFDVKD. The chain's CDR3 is CATSDLHRGEQFF. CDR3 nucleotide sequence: TGTGCCACCAGTGACCTACACAGGGGCGAGCAGTTCTTC.

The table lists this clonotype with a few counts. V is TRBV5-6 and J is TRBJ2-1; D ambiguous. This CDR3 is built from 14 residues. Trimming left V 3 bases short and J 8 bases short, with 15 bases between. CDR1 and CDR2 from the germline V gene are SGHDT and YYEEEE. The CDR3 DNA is TGTGCCAGCAGCTGGACCGGAGAGAAGGATGAGCAGTTCTTC. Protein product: CASSWTGEKDEQFF.

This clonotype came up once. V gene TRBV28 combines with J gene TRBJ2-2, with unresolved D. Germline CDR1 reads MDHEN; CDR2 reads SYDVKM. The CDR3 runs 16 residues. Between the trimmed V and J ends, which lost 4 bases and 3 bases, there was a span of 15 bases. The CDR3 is CASSSSSIVDTGELFF. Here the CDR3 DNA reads TGTGCCAGCAGTTCCTCATCAATTGTGGACACCGGGGAGCTGTTTTTT.

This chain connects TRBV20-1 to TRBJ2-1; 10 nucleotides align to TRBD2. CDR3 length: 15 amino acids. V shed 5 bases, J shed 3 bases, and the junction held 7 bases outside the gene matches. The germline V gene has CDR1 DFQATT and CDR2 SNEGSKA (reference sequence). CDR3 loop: CSALPSGSGYNEQFF. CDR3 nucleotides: TGCAGTGCTCTTCCTAGCGGGAGCGGCTACAATGAGCAGTTCTTC.

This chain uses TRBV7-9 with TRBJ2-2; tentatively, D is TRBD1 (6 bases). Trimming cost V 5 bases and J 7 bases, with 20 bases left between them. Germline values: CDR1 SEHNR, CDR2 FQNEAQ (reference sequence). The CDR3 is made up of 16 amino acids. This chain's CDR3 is CASSRRMTGPGGELFF. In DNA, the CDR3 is TGTGCCAGCAGCCGACGAATGACAGGACCTGGCGGGGAGCTGTTTTTT. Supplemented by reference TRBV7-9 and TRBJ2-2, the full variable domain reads DTGVSQNPRHKITKRGQNVTFRCDPISEHNRLYWYRQTLGQGPEFLTYFQNEAQLEKSRLLSDRFSAERPKGSFSTLEIQRTEQGDSAMYLCASSRRMTGPGGELFFGEGSRLTVL.

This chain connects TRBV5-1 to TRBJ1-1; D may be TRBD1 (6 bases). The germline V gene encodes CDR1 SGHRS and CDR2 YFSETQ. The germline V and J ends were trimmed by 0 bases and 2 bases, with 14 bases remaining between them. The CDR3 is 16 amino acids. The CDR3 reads CASSLAWTDLNTEAFF. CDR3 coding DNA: TGCGCCAGCAGCTTGGCCTGGACAGACCTTAACACTGAAGCTTTCTTT. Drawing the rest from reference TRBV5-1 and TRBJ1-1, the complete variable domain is KAGVTQTPRYLIKTRGQQVTLSCSPISGHRSVSWYQQTPGQGLQFLFEYFSETQRNKGNFPGRFSGRQFSNSRSEMNVSTLELGDSALYLCASSLAWTDLNTEAFFGQGTRLTVV.

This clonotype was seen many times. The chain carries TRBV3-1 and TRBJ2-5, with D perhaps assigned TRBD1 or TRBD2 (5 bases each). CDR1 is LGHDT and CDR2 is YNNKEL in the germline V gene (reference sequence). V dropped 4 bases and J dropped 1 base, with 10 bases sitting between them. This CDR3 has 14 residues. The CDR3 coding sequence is TGTGCCAGCAGCCCGGGACGGATCCAAGAGACCCAGTACTTC. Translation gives CASSPGRIQETQYF.

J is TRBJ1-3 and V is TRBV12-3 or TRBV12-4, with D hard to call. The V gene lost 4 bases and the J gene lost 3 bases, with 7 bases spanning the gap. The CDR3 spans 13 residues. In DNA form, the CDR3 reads TGTGCCAGCAGTTGGACCCTTGGAAACACCATATATTTT. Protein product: CASSWTLGNTIYF.

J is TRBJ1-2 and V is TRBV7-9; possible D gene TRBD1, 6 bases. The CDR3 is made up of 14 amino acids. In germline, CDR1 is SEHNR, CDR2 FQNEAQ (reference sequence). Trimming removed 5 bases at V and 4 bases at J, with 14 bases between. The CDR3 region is CASSVNRVSYGYTF. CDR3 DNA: TGTGCCAGCAGCGTAAACAGGGTTAGCTATGGCTACACCTTC.

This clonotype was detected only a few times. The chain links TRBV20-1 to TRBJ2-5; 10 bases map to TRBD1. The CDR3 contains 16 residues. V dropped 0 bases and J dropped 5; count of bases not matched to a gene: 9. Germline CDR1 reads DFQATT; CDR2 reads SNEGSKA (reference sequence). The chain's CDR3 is CSARDPRTGGMETQYF. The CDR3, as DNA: TGCAGTGCTAGAGATCCCCGGACAGGGGGGATGGAGACCCAGTACTTC.

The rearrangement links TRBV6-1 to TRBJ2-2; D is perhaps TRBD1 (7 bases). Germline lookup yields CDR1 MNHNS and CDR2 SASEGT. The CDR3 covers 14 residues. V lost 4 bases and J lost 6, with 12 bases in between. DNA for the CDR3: TGTGCCAGCAGTGGATCCAGGGGGGCCGGGGAGCTGTTTTTT. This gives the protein CASSGSRGAGELFF.

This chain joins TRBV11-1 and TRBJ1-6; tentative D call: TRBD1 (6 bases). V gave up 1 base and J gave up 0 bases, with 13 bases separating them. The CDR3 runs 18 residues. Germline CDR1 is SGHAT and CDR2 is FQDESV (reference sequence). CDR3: CASSLGRTDRSYNSPLHF. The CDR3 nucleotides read TGTGCCAGCAGCTTAGGGAGGACAGATCGCTCCTATAATTCACCCCTCCACTTT.

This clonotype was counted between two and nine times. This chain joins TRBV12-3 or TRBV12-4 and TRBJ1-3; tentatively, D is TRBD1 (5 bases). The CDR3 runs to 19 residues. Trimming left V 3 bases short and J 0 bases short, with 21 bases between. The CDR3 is CASSFVYDLQASSGNTIYF. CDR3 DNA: TGTGCCAGCAGTTTCGTATATGATTTACAGGCGAGCTCTGGAAACACCATATATTTT.

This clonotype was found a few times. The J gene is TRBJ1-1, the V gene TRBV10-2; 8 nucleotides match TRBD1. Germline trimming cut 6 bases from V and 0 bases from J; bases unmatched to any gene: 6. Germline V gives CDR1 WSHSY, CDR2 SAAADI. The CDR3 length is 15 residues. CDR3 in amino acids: CASRILGQVNTEAFF. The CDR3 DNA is TGCGCCAGCAGGATTCTGGGACAGGTGAACACTGAAGCTTTCTTT.

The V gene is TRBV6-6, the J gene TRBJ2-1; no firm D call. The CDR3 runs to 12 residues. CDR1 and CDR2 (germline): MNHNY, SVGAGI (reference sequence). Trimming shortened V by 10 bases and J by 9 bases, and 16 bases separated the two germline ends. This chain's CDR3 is CATGSNSAEQFF. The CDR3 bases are TGTGCCACCGGGTCCAATTCGGCTGAGCAGTTCTTC.

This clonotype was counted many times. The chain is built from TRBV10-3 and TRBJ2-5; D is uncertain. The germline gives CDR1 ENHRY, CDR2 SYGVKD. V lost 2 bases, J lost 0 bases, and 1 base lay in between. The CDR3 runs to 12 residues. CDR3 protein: CAISENQETQYF. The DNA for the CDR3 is TGTGCCATCAGTGAGAACCAAGAGACCCAGTACTTC.

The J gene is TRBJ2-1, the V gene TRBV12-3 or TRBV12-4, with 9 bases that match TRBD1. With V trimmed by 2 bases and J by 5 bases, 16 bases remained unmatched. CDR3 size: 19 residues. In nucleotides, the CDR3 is TGTGCCAGCAGTTTAAATACTGGGACAGGGATTAACCCCGACAATGAGCAGTTCTTC. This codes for CASSLNTGTGINPDNEQFF.

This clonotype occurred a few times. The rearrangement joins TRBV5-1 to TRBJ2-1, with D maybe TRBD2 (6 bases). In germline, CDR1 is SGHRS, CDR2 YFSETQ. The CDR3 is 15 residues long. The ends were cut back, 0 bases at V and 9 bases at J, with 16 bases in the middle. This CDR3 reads CASSLAGPGGGEQFF. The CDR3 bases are TGCGCCAGCAGCTTGGCCGGTCCCGGGGGAGGTGAGCAGTTCTTC.